This T cell receptor (beta chain) was profiled in a study of T-cell memory formation after mild COVID-19. Whole-study findings and limits: Clones contracting day 15 to 85 were balanced CD4/CD8; later expanders leaned CD4+. Mainly CM and EM harbored the contracting CD4+ clones; mainly EMRA harbored the CD8+ ones. Second-wave clones peaking on day 37 lacked confirmed SARS-CoV-2 specificity.

This clonotype appeared a few times. Its antigen is as yet unknown. Relative to the germline gene, one junction end is altered; a read error may explain this. The CDR3 runs to 16 residues. Germline CDR1 reads SGHVS; CDR2 reads FQNEAQ. TCRdb recomputed calls from the 5' RACE reads with MiXCR, one row per CDR3 protein. The repertoire has about 120,000 distinct CDR3 sequences, over 20% of them found once; the top ten carry around 41%. The chain joins TRBV7-8 to TRBJ1-6; maybe TRBD1 (5 bases). The receptor's source is a man between 18 and 29 years old who had mild COVID-19 (a few samples of this study predate the infection). Cell type and time point are not known. The specimen was PBMCs or a T cell subset sorted from them (not recorded which). CDR3 DNA: TGTGCCAGCAGCTTGGGGGGAGGGTCCTTTAATTCACCCCTCCACTTT. Its protein is CASSLGGGSFNSPLHF.